Each of the 27 T cell receptor beta chains below was sequenced from the same sample in a study of blood T cells in healthy people across ages (dated by TCRdb to about 2015). Receptor libraries were prepared by 5' RACE. The reads were generated on an Illumina HiSeq 2500. A second 7 to 11 cycle PCR used a sample-barcoded 5' primer and a J-beta primer mix. TCRdb reanalyzed the raw reads on its own, using fastp at Q25 for trimming and MiXCR for clone calling, and kept in-frame beta chains. Here each entry gathers all rows of one CDR3 protein and keeps the most common genes and DNA. The sample records more than 450,000 distinct CDR3 sequences, 25% to 35% of which are singletons. The ten largest clones add up to over 3.5% of the sample. This sample was also put to use in a study of T cells of mothers and their children.

The sample taken for sequencing was blood. These TCRs come from a boy aged 2-9 years in good health.

This rearrangement joins TRBV7-9 to TRBJ2-1, with unresolved D. With 1 base removed from V and 0 bases from J, the gap between germline ends came to 10 bases. The CDR3 totals 16 residues. Germline-derived CDR1 and CDR2 are SEHNR and FQNEAQ (reference sequence). This chain's CDR3 is CASSLVRFSSYNEQFF. The CDR3 nucleotides are TGTGCCAGCAGCTTAGTCCGGTTTAGCTCCTACAATGAGCAGTTCTTC. Variable domain in full (rest from reference TRBV7-9 and TRBJ2-1): DTGVSQNPRHKITKRGQNVTFRCDPISEHNRLYWYRQTLGQGPEFLTYFQNEAQLEKSRLLSDRFSAERPKGSFSTLEIQRTEQGDSAMYLCASSLVRFSSYNEQFFGPGTRLTVL.

This clonotype has a handful of counts. The chain combines TRBV7-9 with TRBJ2-5; no reliable D call. V was shortened by 0 bases and J by 3 bases, with 8 bases between the two germline ends. Germline V gene data show CDR1 as SEHNR and CDR2 as FQNEAQ (reference sequence). CDR3 size: 14 residues. In DNA form, the CDR3 reads TGTGCCAGCAGCTTAGCCGGCGTAGAAGAGACCCAGTACTTC. Encoded protein: CASSLAGVEETQYF.

The chain combines TRBV14 with TRBJ2-7; 7 bases map to TRBD2. V lost 5 bases, J lost 4 bases, and 11 bases stayed unmatched. The CDR3 has 15 residues. Germline CDR1 and CDR2: SGHDN and FVKESK. The CDR3 region is CASSLGGAESYEQYF. The DNA of the CDR3 is TGTGCCAGCAGCTTGGGAGGGGCAGAGAGTTACGAGCAGTACTTC.

The chain carries TRBV11-2 and TRBJ1-5, with D hard to call. In germline, CDR1 is SGHAT, CDR2 FQNNGV. The CDR3 is 16 residues long. Between the trimmed V and J ends, which lost 5 bases and 0 bases, there was a span of 14 bases. CDR3 DNA: TGTGCCAGCAGCCAAGGACCGGGAAATAGCAATCAGCCCCAGCATTTT. This codes for CASSQGPGNSNQPQHF.

The genes are TRBV6-1 and TRBJ1-1; D not certain. Germline loops: CDR1 MNHNS, CDR2 SASEGT. The CDR3 is 16 residues long. Trimming removed 2 bases at V and 0 bases at J, with 13 bases between. This chain's CDR3 is CASSEKLLGMNTEAFF. DNA for the CDR3: TGTGCCAGCAGTGAAAAATTGCTAGGAATGAACACTGAAGCTTTCTTT.

As to this clonotype: The CDR3 ends on some other residue instead of the conserved phenylalanine or tryptophan, so this is likely a read error. CDR3 region: CASSPPAGKAEAFL. In DNA form, the CDR3 reads TGTGCCAGCAGTCCGCCGGCAGGGAAGGCTGAAGCTTTCCTT. The chain is built from TRBV7-9 and TRBJ1-1; weak D call: TRBD1 (5 bases). This CDR3 has 14 amino acids. Germline values: CDR1 SEHNR, CDR2 FQNEAQ (reference sequence). V was pared by 6 bases and J by 6 bases, with 17 bases between.

This chain joins TRBV3-1 and TRBJ2-2; 7 bases fit TRBD2. This CDR3 spans 13 amino acids. Germline V CDR1 and CDR2: LGHDT, YNNKEL (reference sequence). V dropped 6 bases and J dropped 4; count of bases not matched to a gene: 2. The CDR3 bases are TGTGCCAGCAGACTAGCGATCACCGGGGAGCTGTTTTTT. It codes for CASRLAITGELFF.

A few counts support this clonotype. This chain connects TRBV2 to TRBJ2-5; D gene unclear. The CDR3 sequence is 14 residues long. CDR1 SNHLY and CDR2 FYNNEI come from the germline V gene. Trimming removed 1 base from V and 4 bases from J, with 10 bases in between. CDR3 region: CASSEGRRRETQYF. For the CDR3, the DNA is TGTGCCAGCAGTGAAGGCCGTCGGAGAGAGACCCAGTACTTC. Based on the CDR3 plus reference TRBV2 and TRBJ2-5, the full variable domain is EPEVTQTPSHQVTQMGQEVILRCVPISNHLYFYWYRQILGQKVEFLVSFYNNEISEKSEIFDDQFSVERPDGSNFTLKIRSTKLEDSAMYFCASSEGRRRETQYFGPGTRLLVL.

This clonotype was seen a handful of times. J is TRBJ1-6 and V is TRBV20-1, with a tentative D call TRBD1 (6 bases). Between the trimmed V and J ends, which lost 2 bases and 9 bases, there was a span of 23 bases. The CDR3 totals 17 residues. Germline V gene lookup returns CDR1 DFQATT and CDR2 SNEGSKA (reference sequence). CDR3 nucleotide sequence: TGCAGTGCTAGAAAGATCCGGGACATTTACGACAGTTCACCCCTCCACTTT. Translated, it gives CSARKIRDIYDSSPLHF.

The chain is built from TRBV2 and TRBJ2-5, with 9 bases identical to TRBD1. The tail of the sequence fits TRBJ2-7 better, so the J call may be wrong. Germline V CDR1 and CDR2: SNHLY, FYNNEI. CDR3 length: 13 residues. The CDR3 region has the DNA TGTGCCAGTCGGACAGGGGTATCGGGCGAGCAGTACTTC. It is translated as CASRTGVSGEQYF.

There are a few counts of this clonotype. The chain has TRBV12-3 or TRBV12-4 and TRBJ2-7, with D perhaps TRBD2 (5 bases). Between the trimmed V and J ends, which lost 2 bases and 2 bases, there was a span of 10 bases. CDR3 length: 14 amino acids. The CDR3 nucleotides are TGTGCCAGCAGTTTATTGCGGGCCCCCTACGAGCAGTACTTC. The encoded protein is CASSLLRAPYEQYF.

The rearrangement joins TRBV12-3 or TRBV12-4 to TRBJ2-3, with D unresolved. This CDR3 has 12 amino acids. Trimming took 3 bases from V and 6 from J, leaving 7 bases between them. CDR3 coding DNA: TGTGCCAGCAGTTTGACCGCCGATACGCAGTATTTT. Amino acids: CASSLTADTQYF.

The chain has TRBV9 and TRBJ2-3; D is unresolved. Looked up from germline, CDR1 is SGDLS and CDR2 is YYNGEE. V shed 2 bases and J shed 8 bases, with 12 bases lying between them. This CDR3 region has 13 residues. CDR3 residues: CASSVGSMGTQYF. The DNA of the CDR3 is TGTGCCAGCAGCGTCGGGTCGATGGGTACGCAGTATTTT.

The CDR3 DNA follows: TGTGCCAGCTCACCCCCTCCGAGGGCAGAGACCCAGTACTTC. Protein: CASSPPPRAETQYF. This chain joins TRBV18 and TRBJ2-1, with D perhaps matching TRBD2 (5 bases). The J call may be faulty, since TRBJ2-5 better matches the DNA end. CDR1 is KGHSH and CDR2 is LQKENI in the germline V gene. This CDR3 spans 14 amino acids.

CDR3 protein: CASRWGRGTGELFF. DNA for the CDR3: TGTGCCAGCAGGTGGGGGCGGGGCACCGGGGAGCTGTTTTTT. The chain couples TRBV27 to TRBJ2-2, with D tentatively TRBD1 or TRBD2 (6 bases each). This CDR3 has 14 amino acids. The germline CDR1 and CDR2 sequences are MNHEY and SMNVEV (reference sequence). V lost 6 bases, J lost 4 bases, and 12 bases lay in between.

This rearrangement joins TRBV5-5 to TRBJ1-5; no definite D call. Germline CDR1 SGHKS, CDR2 YYEKEE (reference sequence). There are 13 residues in the CDR3. The V end lost 2 bases, the J end lost 5 bases, and 8 bases lay between the germline ends. The CDR3 DNA reads as TGTGCCAGCAGCTTAGAGCTCCATCAGCCCCAGCATTTT. This gives the protein CASSLELHQPQHF.

This chain links TRBV7-2 with TRBJ2-1; either TRBD1 or TRBD2 may supply D (5 bases each). The CDR3 totals 14 residues. CDR1 and CDR2 (germline): SGHTA, FQGNSA. V was clipped by 4 bases and J by 4 bases, with 11 bases between them. The chain's CDR3 is CASSSQGAYNEQFF. The DNA for the CDR3 is TGTGCCAGCAGCTCGCAGGGAGCATACAATGAGCAGTTCTTC.

In its sample, this clonotype was seen a few times. V usage is TRBV29-1 and J usage is TRBJ2-5; 7 nucleotides agree with TRBD1. Germline CDR1 is SQVTM and CDR2 is ANQGSEA. Germline trimming cut 2 bases from V and 5 bases from J; bases unmatched to any gene: 5. The CDR3 runs 13 residues. The CDR3 is CSVEMDRLETQYF. In DNA form, the CDR3 reads TGCAGCGTTGAAATGGACAGGCTGGAGACCCAGTACTTC. Using reference TRBV29-1 and TRBJ2-5 for the parts outside the CDR3, the full variable domain is SAVISQKPSRDICQRGTSLTIQCQVDSQVTMMFWYRQQPGQSLTLIATANQGSEATYESGFVIDKFPISRPNLTFSTLTVSNMSPEDSSIYLCSVEMDRLETQYFGPGTRLLVL.

This clonotype has only a few counts. This sequence joins TRBV4-3 and TRBJ1-4; tentatively, D is TRBD1 (5 bases). The CDR3 runs 17 residues. V was clipped by 1 base and J by 1 base, with 13 bases between them. Germline V lookup: CDR1 LGHNA, CDR2 YSLEER. CDR3 DNA sequence: TGCGCCAGCAGCCAAGCAGGGAGATGGTTAACTAATGAAAAACTGTTTTTT. Amino acids: CASSQAGRWLTNEKLFF.

The rearrangement joins TRBV14 to TRBJ2-1; 7 bases are a match to TRBD2. V lost 1 base, J lost 9 bases, and 6 bases stayed unmatched. The CDR3 length is 14 residues. In germline, CDR1 is SGHDN, CDR2 FVKESK. The DNA of the CDR3 is TGTGCCAGCAGCCAAGTTTTGCGGGAGTTTGAGCAGTTCTTC. Its translation: CASSQVLREFEQFF.

This chain links TRBV12-3 or TRBV12-4 with TRBJ1-3; no firm D call. The V and J ends lost 3 bases and 4 bases respectively, with 13 bases between them. The CDR3 runs 15 residues. CDR3 sequence reads: CASSLGKNQGNTIYF. The CDR3 DNA is TGTGCCAGCAGTTTGGGAAAGAACCAGGGAAACACCATATATTTT.

The V and J genes are TRBV10-3 and TRBJ2-3; possibly TRBD1 for D (6 bases). CDR1 and CDR2 from the germline V gene are ENHRY and SYGVKD. There are 13 residues in the CDR3. V dropped 7 bases and J dropped 2 bases, with 10 bases sitting between them. In DNA form, the CDR3 reads TGTGCCATCAAGGGGGAGAACACAGATACGCAGTATTTT. The encoded protein is CAIKGENTDTQYF.

The V call is TRBV12-3 or TRBV12-4, the J call TRBJ1-4; D gene unclear. The V end was cut by 3 bases, the J end by 4 bases, with 12 bases between. The CDR3 loop spans 15 amino acids. CDR3 nucleotide sequence: TGTGCCAGCAGTTTCGGACGGGGAGTTAATGAAAAACTGTTTTTT. It translates to CASSFGRGVNEKLFF.

This clonotype was counted only a few times. This chain uses TRBV6-1 with TRBJ1-2; D perhaps matches TRBD1 (5 bases). This CDR3 is built from 13 residues. CDR1 is MNHNS and CDR2 is SASEGT in the germline V gene. Trimming took off 6 bases at V and 7 bases at J, with 15 bases between the two ends. DNA of the CDR3: TGTGCCAGCAGAAGGGAGGTTGGGGGTGGCTACACCTTC. As protein: CASRREVGGGYTF.

V usage is TRBV20-1 and J usage is TRBJ2-5; no clear D gene. Germline V gene sequence: CDR1 DFQATT, CDR2 SNEGSKA (reference sequence). The CDR3 totals 13 residues. CDR3 sequence (DNA): TGCAGCAGCCGCAGAGTGACTCAAGAGACCCAGTACTTC. As protein: CSSRRVTQETQYF.

V and J are TRBV30 and TRBJ2-6; D unclear. Germline CDR1 is GTSNPN and CDR2 is SVGIG (reference sequence). Trimming removed 2 bases at V and 0 bases at J, with 17 bases between. CDR3 length: 18 amino acids. CDR3 protein: CAWSSIQSLGSGANVLTF. For the CDR3, the DNA is TGTGCCTGGAGTTCTATCCAAAGTCTGGGCTCTGGGGCCAACGTCCTGACTTTC.

The CDR3 region has the DNA TGTGCCAGCAGCTCAATATGGGGGGCCAAAGAGACCCAGTACTTC. This sequence encodes CASSSIWGAKETQYF. The J gene is TRBJ2-5, the V gene TRBV7-6; D tentatively fits TRBD1 or TRBD2 (6 bases each). The CDR3 runs to 15 residues. The germline V and J ends were trimmed by 4 bases and 3 bases, with 15 bases remaining between them. Looked up from germline, CDR1 is SGHVS and CDR2 is FNYEAQ.